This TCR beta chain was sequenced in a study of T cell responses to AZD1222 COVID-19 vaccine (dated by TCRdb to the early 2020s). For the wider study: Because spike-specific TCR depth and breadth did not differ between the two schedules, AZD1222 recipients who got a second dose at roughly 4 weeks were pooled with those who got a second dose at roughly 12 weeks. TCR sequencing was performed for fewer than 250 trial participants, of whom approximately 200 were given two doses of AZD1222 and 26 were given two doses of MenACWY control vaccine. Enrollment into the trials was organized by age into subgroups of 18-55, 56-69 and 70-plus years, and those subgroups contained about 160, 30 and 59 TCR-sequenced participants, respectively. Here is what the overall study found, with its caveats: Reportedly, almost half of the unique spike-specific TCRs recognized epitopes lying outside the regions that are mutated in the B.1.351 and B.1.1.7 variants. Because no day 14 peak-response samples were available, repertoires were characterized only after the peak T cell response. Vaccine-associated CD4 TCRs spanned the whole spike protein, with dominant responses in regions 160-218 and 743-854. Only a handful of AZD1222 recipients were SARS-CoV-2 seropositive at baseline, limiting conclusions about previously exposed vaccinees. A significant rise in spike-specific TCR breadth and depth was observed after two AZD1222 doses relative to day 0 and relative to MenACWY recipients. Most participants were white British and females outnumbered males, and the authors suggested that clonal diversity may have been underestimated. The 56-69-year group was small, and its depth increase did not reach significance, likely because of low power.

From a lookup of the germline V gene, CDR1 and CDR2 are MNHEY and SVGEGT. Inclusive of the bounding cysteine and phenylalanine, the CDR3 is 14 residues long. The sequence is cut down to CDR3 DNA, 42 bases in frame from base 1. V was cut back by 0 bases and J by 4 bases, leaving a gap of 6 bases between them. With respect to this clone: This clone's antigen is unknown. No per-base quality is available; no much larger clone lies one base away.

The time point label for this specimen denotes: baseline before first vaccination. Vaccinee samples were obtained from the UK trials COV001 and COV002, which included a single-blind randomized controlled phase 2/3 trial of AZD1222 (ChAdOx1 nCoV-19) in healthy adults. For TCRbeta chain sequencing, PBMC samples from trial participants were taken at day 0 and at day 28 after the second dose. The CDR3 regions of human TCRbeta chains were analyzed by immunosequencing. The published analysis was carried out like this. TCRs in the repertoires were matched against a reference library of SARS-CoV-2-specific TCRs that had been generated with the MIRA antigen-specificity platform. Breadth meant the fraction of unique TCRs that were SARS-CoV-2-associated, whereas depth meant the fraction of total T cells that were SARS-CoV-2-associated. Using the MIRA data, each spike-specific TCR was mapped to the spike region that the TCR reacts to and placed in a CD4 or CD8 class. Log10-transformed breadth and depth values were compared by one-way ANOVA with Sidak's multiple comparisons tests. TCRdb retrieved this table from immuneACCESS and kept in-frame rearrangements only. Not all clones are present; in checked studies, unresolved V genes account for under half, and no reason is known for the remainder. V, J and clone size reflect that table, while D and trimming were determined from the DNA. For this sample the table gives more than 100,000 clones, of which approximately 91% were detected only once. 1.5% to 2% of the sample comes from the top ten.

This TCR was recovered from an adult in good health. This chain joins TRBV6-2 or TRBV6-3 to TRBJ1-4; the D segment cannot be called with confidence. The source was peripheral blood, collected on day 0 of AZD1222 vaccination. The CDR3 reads CASSYSDHNEKLFF. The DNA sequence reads TGTGCCAGCAGTTACTCGGATCATAATGAAAAACTGTTTTTT.